The 17 T cell receptor beta chains reported below all come from one sample, sequenced in a study of shared clonotypes between healthy human individuals. Libraries were prepared by immunoSEQ multiplex PCR; TCRdb keeps only in-frame clonotypes and omits some of them. The data contain approximately 620,000 clones, about 96% of them singletons. The sample taken for sequencing was naive CD4+ T cells sorted from blood. Noted subset: CD45RA+ positively selected. Receptors originate from a woman younger than 45 in good health.

In DNA form, the CDR3 reads TGTGCCAGCAGTTCCCCGGACAGGGGCGGTGAAAAACTGTTTTTT. Encoded protein: CASSSPDRGGEKLFF. V and J are TRBV28 and TRBJ1-4, with 9 bases that match TRBD1. V lost 4 bases and J lost 7; bases outside the gene matches: 7. Germline CDR1 MDHEN, CDR2 SYDVKM. CDR3 length equals 15 residues.

Notes on this clone: The junction departs from germline at one end; a sequencing error may be responsible. The genes are TRBV28 and TRBJ1-5; 7 bases agree with TRBD1. Germline CDR1 reads MDHEN; CDR2 reads SYDVKM. This CDR3 comprises 19 residues. The CDR3 DNA reads TGTGCCAGCAACCTTATCCGGGACAGTACGACTCATAGCAATCAACCCCAGCATTTT. Amino acid sequence: CASNLIRDSTTHSNQPQHF.

This chain uses TRBV28 with TRBJ1-4, with TRBD1 identical over 7 bases. The CDR3 is 14 amino acids. V lost 2 bases to trimming and J lost 5 bases; unmatched junction nucleotides: 2. The germline V gene encodes CDR1 MDHEN and CDR2 SYDVKM. CDR3 nucleotides: TGTGCCAGCAGTTTAGGGACAGAAAATGAAAAACTGTTTTTT. This encodes CASSLGTENEKLFF.

This chain links TRBV5-8 with TRBJ2-1, with D uncertain. CDR1 SGHTS and CDR2 YDEGEE come from the germline V gene. The V and J ends lost 0 bases and 5 bases respectively, with 9 bases between them. CDR3 length: 14 amino acids. CDR3 sequence: CASSLGSGNNEQFF. In DNA, the CDR3 is TGTGCCAGCAGCTTGGGATCCGGAAACAATGAGCAGTTCTTC.

V and J are TRBV5-5 and TRBJ1-1; D unresolved. This CDR3 is 15 amino acids long. The V end was cut by 2 bases, the J end by 4 bases, with 15 bases between. Germline CDR1 is SGHKS and CDR2 is YYEKEE (reference sequence). In DNA form, the CDR3 reads TGTGCCAGCAGCTTACCCAGGCAGTCATCCACTGAAGCTTTCTTT. It is translated as CASSLPRQSSTEAFF. Using reference TRBV5-5 and TRBJ1-1 for the parts outside the CDR3, the full variable domain is DAGVTQSPTHLIKTRGQQVTLRCSPISGHKSVSWYQQVLGQGPQFIFQYYEKEERGRGNFPDRFSARQFPNYSSELNVNALLLGDSALYLCASSLPRQSSTEAFFGQGTRLTVV.

This chain uses TRBV27 with TRBJ1-1, with D maybe TRBD1 (5 bases). Trimming took 0 bases from V and 6 from J, leaving 11 bases between them. This CDR3 spans 14 amino acids. Germline-derived CDR1 and CDR2 are MNHEY and SMNVEV (reference sequence). The CDR3 sequence: CASSLSEGRAEAFF. The CDR3, as DNA: TGTGCCAGCAGTTTATCGGAGGGGAGGGCTGAAGCTTTCTTT.

The genes are TRBV5-5 and TRBJ2-7; D gene unclear. The length of the CDR3 is 15 residues. Per the germline V gene, CDR1 is SGHKS and CDR2 is YYEKEE (reference sequence). V lost 4 bases, J lost 0 bases, and 14 bases lay in between. The CDR3: CASSPATINSYEQYF. The CDR3 DNA sequence: TGTGCCAGCAGCCCCGCCACTATTAACTCCTACGAGCAGTACTTC.

The chain is built from TRBV6-5 and TRBJ2-5; D not resolved. Germline V lookup: CDR1 MNHEY, CDR2 SVGAGI. The CDR3 loop spans 13 amino acids. V dropped 0 bases and J dropped 4 bases, with 6 bases sitting between them. The DNA of the CDR3 is TGTGCCAGCAGTTACTCGAGTAGAGAGACCCAGTACTTC. Protein product: CASSYSSRETQYF.

This rearrangement joins TRBV7-2 to TRBJ2-7; a weak D match, TRBD2 (6 bases). Trimming removed 4 bases from V and 1 base from J, with 20 bases in between. CDR3 size: 17 residues. Germline V gives CDR1 SGHTA, CDR2 FQGNSA. This CDR3 reads CASSSTSTGVLSYEQYF. In nucleotides, the CDR3 is TGTGCCAGCAGCTCAACCTCAACGGGAGTCCTTTCCTACGAGCAGTACTTC.

The V and J genes are TRBV14 and TRBJ2-5, with a possible D match to TRBD2 (6 bases). CDR3 length: 16 residues. CDR1 and CDR2 (germline): SGHDN, FVKESK. V lost 2 bases, J lost 7 bases, and 20 bases lay in between. The CDR3: CASSQTSRPTLGTQYF. CDR3 coding DNA: TGTGCCAGCAGCCAAACTAGCCGGCCGACATTGGGGACCCAGTACTTC.

This clone was counted once. The V and J genes are TRBV11-2 and TRBJ2-7; 10 nucleotides line up with TRBD1. The V segment lost 1 base and the J segment 3 bases; nucleotides outside the gene matches: 6. The CDR3 has 16 amino acids. Germline values: CDR1 SGHAT, CDR2 FQNNGV. The CDR3 DNA sequence: TGTGCCAGCAGCTTAGCCGGGACAGGGGCCCTCTACGAGCAGTACTTC. Translation: CASSLAGTGALYEQYF.

Details on this clone: Other DNA sequences within the sample encode an identical CDR3. The CDR3 sequence: CASSLQGGNSPLHF. The CDR3 bases are TGCGCCAGCAGTTTGCAGGGAGGCAATTCACCCCTCCACTTT. This sequence joins TRBV5-1 and TRBJ1-6; D possibly corresponds to TRBD1 (5 bases). Germline CDR1 is SGHRS and CDR2 is YFSETQ. Trimming stripped 5 bases from V and 7 bases from J, with 13 bases between. The CDR3 totals 14 residues.

Here the CDR3 DNA reads TGTGCCAGCAGTATTAGGACAGGCCGACCCTACGAGCAGTACTTC. Translated, it gives CASSIRTGRPYEQYF. This chain joins TRBV28 and TRBJ2-7, with TRBD1 identical over 7 bases. The length of the CDR3 is 15 residues. CDR1 and CDR2 from the germline V gene are MDHEN and SYDVKM. The V and J ends lost 5 bases and 2 bases, in that order; junction bases with no gene match: 9.

In this sample, this clone turned up once. The chain combines TRBV5-4 with TRBJ2-7; TRBD2 is a possible D gene (5 bases). CDR3 size: 15 residues. Germline V gene lookup returns CDR1 SGHNT and CDR2 YYREEE (reference sequence). Trimming took off 0 bases at V and 0 bases at J, with 10 bases between the two ends. CDR3 loop: CASSLGGKSSYEQYF. In DNA, the CDR3 is TGTGCCAGCAGCTTGGGAGGGAAGAGCTCCTACGAGCAGTACTTC.

Written as DNA, the CDR3 is TGTGCCAACCAGGGGGGACAGGGAGGAGAGCAGTTCTTC. Protein product: CANQGGQGGEQFF. The chain joins TRBV2 to TRBJ2-1; TRBD1 matches 9 bases. Looked up from germline, CDR1 is SNHLY and CDR2 is FYNNEI. V lost 10 bases, J lost 10 bases, and 11 bases stayed unmatched. This CDR3 comprises 13 residues.

In its sample, this clone was seen once. The chain links TRBV19 to TRBJ2-7, with D maybe TRBD1 (6 bases). Trimming took 5 bases from V and 2 from J, leaving 19 bases between them. Germline loops: CDR1 LNHDA, CDR2 SQIVND (reference sequence). The CDR3 runs to 16 residues. The CDR3 DNA sequence: TGTGCCAGTAGTGGGATGAACAGGGAATTTACCTACGAGCAGTACTTC. The encoded protein is CASSGMNREFTYEQYF. Using reference TRBV19 and TRBJ2-7 for the parts outside the CDR3, the full variable domain is DGGITQSPKYLFRKEGQNVTLSCEQNLNHDAMYWYRQDPGQGLRLIYYSQIVNDFQKGDIAEGYSVSREKKESFPLTVTSAQKNPTAFYLCASSGMNREFTYEQYFGPGTRLTVT.

This rearrangement joins TRBV5-5 to TRBJ1-1; D gene ambiguous. Germline CDR1 SGHKS, CDR2 YYEKEE (reference sequence). The CDR3 covers 17 residues. V lost 0 bases, J lost 0 bases, and 15 bases lay in between. This CDR3 is CASSLARGRYMNTEAFF. CDR3 nucleotides: TGTGCCAGCAGCTTGGCGCGCGGGAGATACATGAACACTGAAGCTTTCTTT.